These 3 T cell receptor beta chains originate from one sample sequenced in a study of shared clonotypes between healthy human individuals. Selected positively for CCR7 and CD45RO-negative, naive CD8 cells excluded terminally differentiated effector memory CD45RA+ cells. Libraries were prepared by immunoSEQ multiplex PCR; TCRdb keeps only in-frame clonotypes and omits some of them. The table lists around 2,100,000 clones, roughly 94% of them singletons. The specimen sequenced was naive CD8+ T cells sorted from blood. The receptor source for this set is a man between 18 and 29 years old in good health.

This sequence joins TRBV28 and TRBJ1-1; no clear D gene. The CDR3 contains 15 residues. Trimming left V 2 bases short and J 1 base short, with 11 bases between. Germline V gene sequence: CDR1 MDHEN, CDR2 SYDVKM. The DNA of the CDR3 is TGTGCCAGCAGTTTAACACCGAATAAGAACACTGAAGCTTTCTTT. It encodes CASSLTPNKNTEAFF.

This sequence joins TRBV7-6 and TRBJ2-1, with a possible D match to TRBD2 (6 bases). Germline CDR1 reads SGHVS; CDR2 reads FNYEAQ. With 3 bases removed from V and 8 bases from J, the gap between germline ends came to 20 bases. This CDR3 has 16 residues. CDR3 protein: CASSFGQDYPLHEQFF. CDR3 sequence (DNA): TGTGCCAGCAGCTTCGGTCAGGACTACCCTCTTCATGAGCAGTTCTTC. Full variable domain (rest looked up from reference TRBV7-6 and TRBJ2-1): GAGVSQSPRYKVTKRGQDVALRCDPISGHVSLYWYRQALGQGPEFLTYFNYEAQQDKSGLPNDRFSAERPEGSISTLTIQRTEQRDSAMYRCASSFGQDYPLHEQFFGPGTRLTVL.

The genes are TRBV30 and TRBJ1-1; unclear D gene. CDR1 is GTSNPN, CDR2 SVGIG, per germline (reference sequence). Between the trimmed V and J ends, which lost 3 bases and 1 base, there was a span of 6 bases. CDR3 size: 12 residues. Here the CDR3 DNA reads TGTGCCTGGAGCCAATGGAACACTGAAGCTTTCTTT. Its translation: CAWSQWNTEAFF. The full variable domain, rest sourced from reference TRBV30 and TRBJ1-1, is SQTIHQWPATLVQPVGSPLSLECTVEGTSNPNLYWYRQAAGRGLQLLFYSVGIGQISSEVPQNLSASRPQDRQFILSSKKLLLSDSGFYLCAWSQWNTEAFFGQGTRLTVV.